Presented here are 23 T cell receptor beta chains from one specimen sequenced in a study of regulatory T cells in long-lasting Graves disease (dated by TCRdb to the early 2020s). The method behind the library was multiplex PCR. The reads were generated on an Illumina HiSeq 4000. iRepertoire HTBI primers and Arm-PCR amplification of CDR3 regions were used to construct TCR beta libraries. The public reads were quality trimmed at Q25 with fastp and then assembled into clones with MiXCR by TCRdb, keeping productive beta chains. Rows matching on CDR3 protein sequence are summarized as one entry with the most common DNA and genes. The sample table lists 360,000 or so distinct CDR3 sequences, around 17% of them with a count of one. Jointly, the top ten make up 25% to 30% of the sample. The sample's time point, from its label and the paper: newly diagnosed GD, antithyroid drugs for less than 3 months. For both TCR sequencing and RNA sequencing, RNA was extracted from PBMCs in TRIzol.

The sample was also linked to a second study, of T cells in Graves' hyperthyroidism and ophthalmopathy.

This specimen was peripheral blood mononuclear cells (PBMCs), taken at new diagnosis, from a patient treated with antithyroid drugs. Receptor source: a man aged 40-55 years with Graves disease. Donor details come from another sample of the same person, matched by shared clones.

This clonotype was seen repeatedly, ten times or more. The chain has TRBV11-2 and TRBJ2-5; 8 positions match TRBD2. The CDR3 loop spans 14 amino acids. Germline CDR1 SGHAT, CDR2 FQNNGV. The V gene end was trimmed by 1 base and the J gene end by 7 bases; junction bases not matched to a gene: 5. The CDR3 region is CASSLGLAGGTQYF. CDR3 bases: TGTGCCAGCAGCTTAGGTTTGGCGGGGGGGACCCAGTACTTC.

About this clonotype itself: Given a far larger clone just one base away, this is likely a sequencing read error. The chain links TRBV2 to TRBJ2-5; TRBD1 agrees at 8 bases. V shed 3 bases and J 11 bases; nucleotides not matched to a gene: 11. Germline loops: CDR1 SNHLY, CDR2 FYNNEI. The CDR3 is 14 residues long. CDR3: CASSDTGGINEQYF. CDR3 nucleotides: TGTGCCAGCAGTGATACAGGGGGGATCAATGAGCAGTACTTC.

This clonotype was seen at least ten times. The rearrangement uses TRBV6-5 and TRBJ1-1; the match to TRBD1 covers 9 bases. CDR3 length: 15 residues. The V gene end was trimmed by 2 bases and the J gene end by 4 bases; junction bases not matched to a gene: 5. Germline CDR1 MNHEY, CDR2 SVGAGI. In nucleotides, the CDR3 is TGTGCCAGCAGTTACACGACAGGGGGTGGCACTGAAGCTTTCTTT. Translation gives CASSYTTGGGTEAFF.

This clonotype was picked up many times. The chain is built from TRBV2 and TRBJ2-5; 10 nucleotides agree with TRBD2. This CDR3 is built from 14 residues. The germline V gene encodes CDR1 SNHLY and CDR2 FYNNEI. V gave up 4 bases and J gave up 4 bases; unmatched junction bases: 3. DNA of the CDR3: TGTGCCAGCAGTGCCAGCGGGGGGGGAGAGACCCAGTACTTC. Residues: CASSASGGGETQYF.

This clonotype has a single count. Since a far larger clone is one base different, this is likely a read error. V and J are TRBV5-1 and TRBJ2-1; no clear D gene. The CDR3 runs to 14 residues. From germline, CDR1 is SGHRS and CDR2 YFSETQ. V was clipped by 7 bases and J by 10 bases, with 21 bases between them. CDR3 DNA: TGCGCCAGCTCCATGGCGGAGAGTTTCAACGAGCAGTTCTTC. Its protein is CASSMAESFNEQFF.

The CDR3 loop is CASSSPWTGRNYGYTF. The DNA of the CDR3 is TGTGCCAGCAGCTCCCCGTGGACAGGAAGAAACTATGGCTACACCTTC. The chain recombines TRBV11-2 with TRBJ1-2; 7 bases match TRBD1. Losses at the gene ends were 4 bases for V and 2 bases for J; bases not matched to a gene: 10. This CDR3 is built from 16 residues. The germline V gene encodes CDR1 SGHAT and CDR2 FQNNGV.

This clonotype came up once. This may arise from a read error, as a much more abundant clone is one base away. The chain combines TRBV5-1 with TRBJ2-4, with D maybe TRBD2 (5 bases). The germline V gene encodes CDR1 SGHRS and CDR2 YFSETQ. This CDR3 is 16 amino acids long. CDR3 nucleotides: TGTGCCAGCAGCCCCGGAGAGGGCAGAACCGAAAACATTCAGTACTTC. Translating gives CASSPGEGRTENIQYF.

This clonotype was recorded many times. The genes are TRBV20-1 and TRBJ1-5, with D maybe TRBD1 (6 bases). Germline-derived CDR1 and CDR2 are DFQATT and SNEGSKA (reference sequence). Trimming cost V 4 bases and J 6 bases, with 16 bases left between them. The CDR3 consists of 14 residues. The CDR3 spells CSATTGNPFQPQHF. The CDR3 bases are TGCAGTGCTACCACAGGGAACCCCTTTCAGCCCCAGCATTTT.

This clonotype has ten or more counts. The V gene is TRBV2, the J gene TRBJ1-4; 8 positions match TRBD1. V was clipped by 6 bases and J by 3 bases; unmatched bases: 3. The CDR3 consists of 14 residues. CDR1 is SNHLY and CDR2 is FYNNEI in the germline V gene. The CDR3 spells CASSQDRANEKLFF. CDR3 sequence (DNA): TGTGCCAGCAGCCAGGACAGGGCTAATGAAAAACTGTTTTTT.

The chain is built from TRBV7-2 and TRBJ1-1; 7 bases are shared with TRBD1. CDR1 is SGHTA and CDR2 is FQGNSA in the germline V gene. The CDR3 sequence is 14 residues long. Trimming at V came to 3 bases and at J to 7 bases, leaving 8 bases not matched to a gene. The CDR3 loop is CASSFFGRGIEAFF. CDR3 sequence (DNA): TGTGCCAGCAGCTTTTTCGGCAGGGGGATTGAAGCTTTCTTT.

This clonotype has a count of ten or more. The rearrangement links TRBV5-4 to TRBJ2-5; possibly TRBD1 or TRBD2 for D (5 bases each). CDR1 SGHNT and CDR2 YYREEE come from the germline V gene (reference sequence). This CDR3 has 14 residues. V lost 3 bases and J 1 base, leaving 10 bases between the germline ends. CDR3 sequence: CASSSRDLQETQYF. CDR3 DNA: TGTGCCAGCAGCTCCAGGGACCTCCAAGAGACCCAGTACTTC.

There are a few counts of this clonotype. This chain joins TRBV20-1 and TRBJ2-7; D is uncertain. With 0 bases removed from V and 5 bases from J, the gap between germline ends came to 14 bases. The CDR3 length is 14 residues. Looked up from germline, CDR1 is DFQATT and CDR2 is SNEGSKA (reference sequence). CDR3 bases: TGCAGTGCTAGAGATCCCTTGGCAGCCCACGAGCAGTACTTC. Translating gives CSARDPLAAHEQYF.

This clonotype was counted a few times. The chain recombines TRBV7-9 with TRBJ2-1; D not resolved. The CDR3 length is 14 residues. Deletions cut 1 base from V and 0 bases from J, with 4 bases between. Per germline, CDR1 SEHNR and CDR2 FQNEAQ (reference sequence). CDR3 region: CASSLVSSYNEQFF. The CDR3, as DNA: TGTGCCAGCAGCTTAGTTAGCTCCTACAATGAGCAGTTCTTC.

Comments on this clonotype: This is likely an artifact of a read error, given a far larger clone one base away. The chain recombines TRBV7-9 with TRBJ2-7; TRBD2 matches at 10 bases. Germline assignment: CDR1 SEHNR and CDR2 FQNEAQ (reference sequence). J was trimmed by 7 bases and V by 0 bases; bases with no gene match: 9. The CDR3 totals 16 residues. Written as DNA, the CDR3 is TGTGCCAGCAGCTTAGCGCTAGCGGGGGCCTACAATGAGCAGTACTTC. This encodes CASSLALAGAYNEQYF.

In its sample, this clonotype was seen many times. CDR3 sequence reads: CASSFGPKNEQFF. CDR3 sequence (DNA): TGTGCCAGCAGTTTTGGACCGAAGAATGAGCAGTTCTTC. The gene calls are TRBV28 and TRBJ2-1; D unclear. This CDR3 region has 13 residues. Trimming took off 3 bases at V and 7 bases at J, with 10 bases between the two ends. Germline V CDR1 and CDR2: MDHEN, SYDVKM.

In this sample, this clonotype turned up many times. The chain joins TRBV19 to TRBJ1-1, with D hard to call. Germline V gene sequence: CDR1 LNHDA, CDR2 SQIVND (reference sequence). V was clipped by 0 bases and J by 0 bases, with 11 bases between them. CDR3 length equals 16 residues. In DNA form, the CDR3 reads TGTGCCAGTAGTATAGACAGGACCCAGATGAACACTGAAGCTTTCTTT. Translated: CASSIDRTQMNTEAFF.

The chain is built from TRBV29-1 and TRBJ2-7; 7 nucleotides agree with TRBD1. Germline-derived CDR1 and CDR2 are SQVTM and ANQGSEA. CDR3 length equals 12 residues. Losses at the gene ends were 7 bases for V and 1 base for J; bases not matched to a gene: 4. The CDR3 here is CSGLDRSYEQYF. As DNA, the CDR3 is TGCAGCGGTCTGGACAGGTCCTACGAGCAGTACTTC.

This clonotype was detected many times. The V and J genes are TRBV7-9 and TRBJ1-1; D remains ambiguous. Trimming left V 2 bases short and J 1 base short, with 8 bases between. The CDR3 is made up of 14 amino acids. From germline, CDR1 is SEHNR and CDR2 FQNEAQ (reference sequence). CDR3 nucleotide sequence: TGTGCCAGCAGCTTATATAGCACGAACACTGAAGCTTTCTTT. Amino acids: CASSLYSTNTEAFF.

This clonotype was seen at least ten times. V usage is TRBV7-9 and J usage is TRBJ2-2, with 10 bases that match TRBD1. V was clipped by 5 bases and J by 4 bases; unmatched bases: 7. The CDR3 extends over 16 amino acids. Germline assignment: CDR1 SEHNR and CDR2 FQNEAQ (reference sequence). Here the CDR3 reads CASSRTGGPLTGELFF. The CDR3 nucleotides read TGTGCCAGCAGCCGGACAGGGGGTCCTCTCACCGGGGAGCTGTTTTTT.

This clonotype occurred many times. This sequence joins TRBV5-5 and TRBJ2-7; tentatively, D is TRBD1 (6 bases). V was cut by 5 bases and J by 1 base, with 16 bases left in between. The CDR3 is 15 amino acids. CDR1 and CDR2 from the germline V gene are SGHKS and YYEKEE (reference sequence). The CDR3 coding sequence is TGTGCCAGCAGTAGACCCGGACAGTTTTCCTACGAGCAGTACTTC. This gives the protein CASSRPGQFSYEQYF.

This clonotype was found many times. The genes are TRBV7-9 and TRBJ2-3; 8 nucleotides match TRBD1. The germline V gene encodes CDR1 SEHNR and CDR2 FQNEAQ (reference sequence). The junction had 5 bases not matched to a gene; V was cut back by 3 bases and J by 6 bases. The CDR3 contains 14 residues. The chain's CDR3 is CASSLQGAHDTQYF. In DNA, the CDR3 is TGTGCCAGCAGCTTGCAGGGGGCGCACGATACGCAGTATTTT. The variable domain in full, completed from reference TRBV7-9 and TRBJ2-3, reads DTGVSQNPRHKITKRGQNVTFRCDPISEHNRLYWYRQTLGQGPEFLTYFQNEAQLEKSRLLSDRFSAERPKGSFSTLEIQRTEQGDSAMYLCASSLQGAHDTQYFGPGTRLTVL.

This clonotype was seen ten or more times. J is TRBJ2-5 and V is TRBV11-2, with TRBD1 matching 9 bases. CDR3 size: 15 residues. With V trimmed by 5 bases and J by 3 bases, 7 bases remained unmatched. From germline, CDR1 is SGHAT and CDR2 FQNNGV. In nucleotides, the CDR3 is TGTGCCAGCAGCGGAATCCGGGACAGGGAAGAGACCCAGTACTTC. Translated: CASSGIRDREETQYF.

This clonotype has a count of ten or more. The genes are TRBV19 and TRBJ2-5; D is perhaps TRBD1 or TRBD2 (6 bases each). CDR1 is LNHDA, CDR2 SQIVND, per germline (reference sequence). This CDR3 comprises 14 residues. V lost 5 bases and J 5 bases, leaving 15 bases between the germline ends. CDR3 in amino acids: CASSRGGGLETQYF. CDR3 sequence (DNA): TGTGCCAGTAGTCGCGGTGGGGGGCTGGAGACCCAGTACTTC.